These 25 T cell receptor beta chains originate from one sample sequenced in a study of cytomegalovirus exposure and HLA in healthy donors. The PCR contained 60 Vbeta and 13 Jbeta primers. The repertoire was sequenced with immunoSEQ multiplex PCR; TCRdb's copy has only in-frame clones and lacks some. The sample lists about 120,000 clones; 76% were seen once. Sequenced: PBMCs. Receptors were obtained from a woman in her forties in good health and CMV-seropositive.

The chain links TRBV5-1 to TRBJ2-1; weak D call: TRBD2 (6 bases). This CDR3 is 14 amino acids long. V lost 3 bases and J 9 bases, leaving 16 bases between the germline ends. CDR1 and CDR2 (germline): SGHRS, YFSETQ. The CDR3 here is CASSYGGMEGEQFF. The CDR3 nucleotides read TGCGCCAGCAGCTATGGGGGGATGGAGGGTGAGCAGTTCTTC.

The J gene is TRBJ1-2, the V gene TRBV7-3; D gene unclear. Trimming stripped 5 bases from V and 6 bases from J, with 13 bases between. Germline assignment: CDR1 SGHTA and CDR2 FQGTGA. The CDR3 sequence is 13 residues long. The CDR3 bases are TGTGCCAGCAGCCGCGGCCCACGGGATGGCTACACCTTC. It encodes CASSRGPRDGYTF.

This clone was picked up a small number of times. The chain combines TRBV19 with TRBJ2-3, with TRBD2 identical over 12 bases. CDR3 length equals 15 residues. V dropped 5 bases and J dropped 5; count of bases not matched to a gene: 5. Germline V lookup: CDR1 LNHDA, CDR2 SQIVND (reference sequence). CDR3 coding DNA: TGTGCCAGTAGTTTGGGACTAGCGGGTGGAGATACGCAGTATTTT. It translates to CASSLGLAGGDTQYF.

The chain links TRBV2 to TRBJ2-7, with D maybe TRBD2 (5 bases). The CDR3 length is 13 residues. Looked up from germline, CDR1 is SNHLY and CDR2 is FYNNEI. V lost 8 bases and J 4 bases, leaving 15 bases between the germline ends. In nucleotides, the CDR3 is TGTGCCAGCTCCTCGGACTTCCAATACGAGCAGTACTTC. This sequence encodes CASSSDFQYEQYF.

J is TRBJ2-1 and V is TRBV2; 10 bases agree with TRBD1. CDR1 is SNHLY and CDR2 is FYNNEI in the germline V gene. The CDR3 covers 13 residues. The trim removed 9 bases at V and 5 bases at J, leaving 4 bases unmatched. The CDR3 here is CASRQGANNEQFF. CDR3 coding DNA: TGTGCCAGTAGACAGGGGGCAAACAATGAGCAGTTCTTC. The full variable domain, with the rest looked up from reference TRBV2 and TRBJ2-1, is EPEVTQTPSHQVTQMGQEVILRCVPISNHLYFYWYRQILGQKVEFLVSFYNNEISEKSEIFDDQFSVERPDGSNFTLKIRSTKLEDSAMYFCASRQGANNEQFFGPGTRLTVL.

This rearrangement joins TRBV6-6 to TRBJ1-6; a possible D gene is TRBD1 (6 bases). The germline CDR1 and CDR2 sequences are MNHNY and SVGAGI (reference sequence). The CDR3 is 14 residues long. Deletions cut 4 bases from V and 11 bases from J, with 15 bases between. The CDR3 sequence: CASSSGQLGTPLHF. The CDR3 DNA is TGTGCCAGCAGTTCCGGACAGCTGGGTACACCCCTCCACTTT.

A remark on this clone: Other DNA sequences in the sample encode the same CDR3. The chain couples TRBV19 to TRBJ2-3, with D perhaps matching TRBD1 (6 bases). V was trimmed by 4 bases and J by 1 base, leaving 12 bases between them. CDR3 length: 15 residues. Germline CDR1 LNHDA, CDR2 SQIVND (reference sequence). The CDR3 loop reads CASSNGAGGTDTQYF. The CDR3 coding sequence is TGTGCCAGTAGTAATGGCGCAGGGGGCACAGATACGCAGTATTTT.

The chain joins TRBV4-1 to TRBJ1-4; possible D gene TRBD1, 6 bases. The CDR3 consists of 17 residues. Between the trimmed V and J ends, which lost 0 bases and 3 bases, there was a span of 14 bases. The germline V gene has CDR1 MGHRA and CDR2 YSYEKL. The CDR3 sequence is CASSQDLGAVANEKLFF. DNA of the CDR3: TGCGCCAGCAGCCAAGATTTGGGGGCGGTGGCTAATGAAAAACTGTTTTTT.

The chain carries TRBV19 and TRBJ2-3; 10 bases are a match to TRBD1. The germline gives CDR1 LNHDA, CDR2 SQIVND (reference sequence). V lost 4 bases and J lost 1; bases outside the gene matches: 5. This CDR3 has 16 amino acids. The CDR3 protein is CASSTPGTGGTDTQYF. In nucleotides, the CDR3 is TGTGCCAGTAGTACCCCGGGGACAGGGGGCACAGATACGCAGTATTTT.

This clone has only one observation. The chain recombines TRBV30 with TRBJ1-2; TRBD1 matches 7 bases. The CDR3 has 16 amino acids. With V trimmed by 3 bases and J by 0 bases, 10 bases remained unmatched. Germline V gene data show CDR1 as GTSNPN and CDR2 as SVGIG (reference sequence). CDR3: CAWSPTGNRANYGYTF. The DNA for the CDR3 is TGTGCCTGGAGCCCGACAGGGAATCGGGCTAACTATGGCTACACCTTC.

The rearrangement links TRBV5-5 to TRBJ2-7; D remains unclear. The CDR3 runs 12 residues. Trimming removed 4 bases at V and 2 bases at J, with 7 bases between. CDR1 and CDR2 (germline): SGHKS, YYEKEE (reference sequence). CDR3 nucleotide sequence: TGTGCCAGCAGCCAATACACCTACGAGCAGTACTTC. Protein: CASSQYTYEQYF.

V is TRBV11-2 and J is TRBJ1-1; 9 positions agree with TRBD1. The CDR3 runs 16 residues. Losses at the gene ends were 2 bases for V and 2 bases for J; bases not matched to a gene: 6. CDR1 and CDR2 from the germline V gene are SGHAT and FQNNGV. CDR3 sequence: CASSLFRDRVNTEAFF. The CDR3 bases are TGTGCCAGCAGCTTATTCCGGGACAGGGTAAACACTGAAGCTTTCTTT.

The chain uses TRBV29-1 and TRBJ1-5; tentatively, D is TRBD1 (6 bases). This CDR3 is 15 amino acids long. The V end was cut by 4 bases, the J end by 1 base, with 14 bases between. CDR1 and CDR2 (germline): SQVTM, ANQGSEA. This CDR3 is CSVVYGTTSNQPQHF. DNA for the CDR3: TGCAGCGTTGTTTACGGGACAACAAGCAATCAGCCCCAGCATTTT.

In its sample, this clone was seen a few times. The V and J genes are TRBV28 and TRBJ1-1; TRBD1 aligns across 8 bases. The CDR3 extends over 16 amino acids. The germline CDR1 and CDR2 sequences are MDHEN and SYDVKM. J lost 0 bases, V lost 1 base, and 4 bases had no gene match. CDR3 sequence reads: CASSLSRGRMNTEAFF. CDR3 in DNA: TGTGCCAGCAGTTTATCCAGGGGGCGAATGAACACTGAAGCTTTCTTT.

The genes are TRBV5-1 and TRBJ2-7, with 8 bases matching TRBD1. Germline V gene data show CDR1 as SGHRS and CDR2 as YFSETQ. The CDR3 runs 15 residues. Germline trimming cut 3 bases from V and 2 bases from J; bases unmatched to any gene: 7. CDR3 protein: CASSSGQGRTYEQYF. The DNA of the CDR3 is TGCGCCAGCAGCTCTGGACAGGGAAGGACCTACGAGCAGTACTTC.

A single count supports this clone. V is TRBV5-4 and J is TRBJ1-2; 7 positions match TRBD1. Germline V gene lookup returns CDR1 SGHNT and CDR2 YYREEE (reference sequence). V lost 2 bases, J lost 6 bases, and 7 bases stayed unmatched. This CDR3 spans 14 amino acids. DNA of the CDR3: TGTGCCAGCAGCTTTAAGGGGGCGAAGCATGGCTACACCTTC. It yields the protein CASSFKGAKHGYTF.

The chain is built from TRBV5-1 and TRBJ1-1, with 8 bases matching TRBD1. The ends lost 4 bases at V and 8 bases at J; junction bases unmatched: 7. The CDR3 consists of 13 residues. Germline V CDR1 and CDR2: SGHRS, YFSETQ. The CDR3 DNA follows: TGCGCCAGCAGCGTCACAGGGGGTTCAGAAGCTTTCTTT. Translating gives CASSVTGGSEAFF.

In regard to this clone: At one end the junction does not follow the germline gene, possibly because of a read error. The chain couples TRBV10-3 to TRBJ2-7; 7 nucleotides align to TRBD1. The germline V gene has CDR1 ENHRY and CDR2 SYGVKD. The CDR3 sequence is 18 residues long. The CDR3 DNA sequence: TGTGCCAGCAGTCCCAAGGGTCGGAACCCCGGGACAGTCTACGAGCAGTACTTC. Protein product: CASSPKGRNPGTVYEQYF.

This sequence joins TRBV9 and TRBJ2-6, with 9 bases aligning to TRBD2. Germline-derived CDR1 and CDR2 are SGDLS and YYNGEE. V was clipped by 0 bases and J by 2 bases; unmatched bases: 3. The CDR3 contains 17 residues. The CDR3 region has the DNA TGTGCCAGCAGCGTAGAAGCGGGGGGCACTGGGGCCAACGTCCTGACTTTC. It translates to CASSVEAGGTGANVLTF.

J is TRBJ2-5 and V is TRBV10-3, with 11 positions matching TRBD2. Germline trimming cut 11 bases from V and 1 base from J; bases unmatched to any gene: 9. The CDR3 sequence is 15 residues long. CDR1 is ENHRY, CDR2 SYGVKD, per germline. The CDR3: CASSRGTSGQETQYF. The CDR3 DNA reads TGTGCCTCCTCGCGAGGGACTAGCGGCCAAGAGACCCAGTACTTC.

J is TRBJ1-1 and V is TRBV7-9, with D perhaps TRBD1 (5 bases). Deletions cut 5 bases from V and 0 bases from J, with 19 bases between. CDR1 is SEHNR and CDR2 is FQNEAQ in the germline V gene (reference sequence). This CDR3 comprises 17 residues. CDR3 sequence: CASSPGWDSRMNTEAFF. CDR3 DNA: TGTGCCAGCAGCCCCGGGTGGGACTCACGCATGAACACTGAAGCTTTCTTT. The entire variable domain, with the rest obtained from reference TRBV7-9 and TRBJ1-1, is as follows: DTGVSQNPRHKITKRGQNVTFRCDPISEHNRLYWYRQTLGQGPEFLTYFQNEAQLEKSRLLSDRFSAERPKGSFSTLEIQRTEQGDSAMYLCASSPGWDSRMNTEAFFGQGTRLTVV.

The chain is built from TRBV9 and TRBJ1-1; a possible D gene is TRBD1 (5 bases). Germline V gives CDR1 SGDLS, CDR2 YYNGEE. The CDR3 spans 15 residues. V gave up 3 bases and J gave up 1 base, with 13 bases separating them. CDR3 sequence reads: CASSAGGLKNTEAFF. Written as DNA, the CDR3 is TGTGCCAGCAGCGCCGGGGGTCTGAAGAACACTGAAGCTTTCTTT.

The rearrangement joins TRBV7-3 to TRBJ2-3; a weak D match, TRBD1 (5 bases). CDR1 SGHTA and CDR2 FQGTGA come from the germline V gene. V lost 3 bases and J 5 bases, leaving 12 bases between the germline ends. This CDR3 spans 14 amino acids. The CDR3 sequence is CASSLGRAGDTQYF. CDR3 nucleotides: TGTGCCAGCAGCTTGGGCAGGGCCGGAGATACGCAGTATTTT.

The V call is TRBV2, the J call TRBJ2-1, with D perhaps TRBD2 (6 bases). From germline, CDR1 is SNHLY and CDR2 FYNNEI. V gave up 3 bases and J gave up 8 bases, with 17 bases separating them. The CDR3 runs to 15 residues. The CDR3 bases are TGTGCCAGCAGTGACGGAGCTCTCTCGGGGGATGAGCAGTTCTTC. Translating gives CASSDGALSGDEQFF.

This sequence joins TRBV5-1 and TRBJ1-6; 7 nucleotides agree with TRBD1. The CDR3 sequence is 15 residues long. V was pared by 7 bases and J by 5 bases, with 9 bases of the junction left unmatched. Germline CDR1 is SGHRS and CDR2 is YFSETQ. CDR3 nucleotides: TGCGCCAGCTGCCCGACAGGGTCCCATAATTCACCCCTCCACTTT. Encoded protein: CASCPTGSHNSPLHF.